Here is one TCR beta chain with its context. Its target is not known. CDR1 is SGHVS, CDR2 FQNEAQ, per germline. The CDR3 sequence is 14 residues long. V shed 5 bases, J shed 6 bases, and the junction held 8 bases outside the gene matches. This PCR relied on a set of 60 Vbeta primers and 13 Jbeta primers. This table comes from immunoSEQ multiplex PCR, and its TCRdb copy is limited to in-frame clones, with some not included. This table holds a few hundred thousand clones, more than 60% found once. These data come from a study of cytomegalovirus exposure and HLA in healthy donors. Points from the study as a whole: Certain indistinguishable V segments, among them TRBV6-2 and TRBV6-3, were excluded. Previous analysis showed most TCR beta V segments were productive about 90% or about 30% of the time. TCR association rates varied by HLA locus in a later analysis, with DRB1 highest and HLA-C lowest.

The specimen was PBMCs. The sequence came from an older woman in good health and CMV-seropositive. V and J are TRBV7-8 and TRBJ2-7, with 9 bases matching TRBD1. CDR3 in DNA: TGTGCCAGCAGCACCAGGGACAGGGACGGCGAGCAGTACTTC. Translating it yields CASSTRDRDGEQYF. Full variable domain (remainder filled in from reference TRBV7-8 and TRBJ2-7): GAGVSQSPRYKVAKRGQDVALRCDPISGHVSLFWYQQALGQGPEFLTYFQNEAQLDKSGLPSDRFFAERPEGSVSTLKIQRTQQEDSAVYLCASSTRDRDGEQYFGPGTRLTVT.